Listed below are T cell receptor beta chains from one sample, sequenced in a study of T cell repertoires in cytomegalovirus infection. TCRdb re-analysed the reads in MiXCR, keeping a single row per CDR3 protein. The sample consists of about 310,000 distinct CDR3 sequences, 17% of them appearing once. Sequencing used PBMCs. These receptors all stem from a human donor in good health (CMV status not recorded). Some clones in this sample may be carry-over from other donors' samples. CDR3s include the opening cysteine and the closing phenylalanine or tryptophan. A D gene is named only where the DNA matches it firmly. Rows may omit the clone size; those that give it use once, few, many or a size class.

j_call: TRBJ1-5
v_call: TRBV12-3/TRBV12-4
clone_size: -
d_call: -
cdr3_aa: CASSLVINQPQHF
cdr3_nt: TGTGCCAGCAGTTTGGTAATAAATCAGCCCCAGCATTTT

j_call: TRBJ2-1
v_call: TRBV9
clone_size: many
d_call: -
cdr3_aa: CASSVGLNNEQFF
cdr3_nt: TGTGCCAGCAGCGTAGGTCTGAACAATGAGCAGTTCTTC

j_call: TRBJ2-1
v_call: TRBV7-2
clone_size: many
d_call: TRBD2
cdr3_aa: CASSLIGLAGAGPYNEQFF
cdr3_nt: TGTGCCAGCAGCCTTATTGGACTAGCGGGGGCCGGACCCTACAATGAGCAGTTCTTC

j_call: TRBJ2-3
v_call: TRBV4-2
clone_size: few
d_call: TRBD2
cdr3_aa: CASSQASGPATDTQYF
cdr3_nt: TGTGCCAGCAGCCAAGCTAGCGGGCCCGCCACAGATACGCAGTATTTT

j_call: TRBJ2-7
v_call: TRBV7-2
clone_size: -
d_call: -
cdr3_aa: CASSLDPAYEQYF
cdr3_nt: TGTGCCAGCAGCTTAGATCCAGCCTACGAGCAGTACTTC

j_call: TRBJ2-3
v_call: TRBV12-3/TRBV12-4
clone_size: many
d_call: -
cdr3_aa: CASVRGQDTQYF
cdr3_nt: TGTGCCAGCGTCCGGGGGCAAGATACGCAGTATTTT

j_call: TRBJ1-1
v_call: TRBV19
clone_size: few
d_call: -
cdr3_aa: CASSIYQWPAGEAFF
cdr3_nt: TGTGCCAGTAGTATTTATCAGTGGCCCGCCGGTGAAGCTTTCTTT

j_call: TRBJ2-7
v_call: TRBV11-2
clone_size: -
d_call: -
cdr3_aa: CASSSGTYPYEQHF
cdr3_nt: TGTGCCAGCAGCTCTGGCACGTATCCCTACGAGCAGCACTTC

j_call: TRBJ2-5
v_call: TRBV20-1
clone_size: -
d_call: -
cdr3_aa: CSARDQIAQETQYF
cdr3_nt: TGCAGTGCTAGAGATCAGATAGCGCAAGAGACCCAGTACTTC

j_call: TRBJ2-1
v_call: TRBV7-2
clone_size: many
d_call: -
cdr3_aa: CASSLSGARGDEQFF
cdr3_nt: TGTGCCAGCAGCCTTTCCGGGGCCAGGGGGGATGAGCAGTTCTTC

j_call: TRBJ2-1
v_call: TRBV12-3/TRBV12-4
clone_size: -
d_call: -
cdr3_aa: CASSNPTTLYNEQFF
cdr3_nt: TGTGCCAGCAGTAACCCGACGACGCTGTACAATGAGCAGTTCTTC

j_call: TRBJ2-1
v_call: TRBV7-9
clone_size: many
d_call: -
cdr3_aa: CASSQFDYNEQFF
cdr3_nt: TGTGCCAGCAGCCAGTTTGACTACAATGAGCAGTTCTTC

j_call: TRBJ1-3
v_call: TRBV7-2
clone_size: many
d_call: -
cdr3_aa: CASSLRGRGNTIYF
cdr3_nt: TGTGCCAGCAGCTTACGGGGGCGAGGAAACACCATATATTTT

j_call: TRBJ2-5
v_call: TRBV6-5
clone_size: -
d_call: TRBD2
cdr3_aa: CASSGGGFQETQYF
cdr3_nt: TGTGCCAGCTCGGGCGGGGGGTTTCAAGAGACCCAGTACTTC

j_call: TRBJ1-1
v_call: TRBV5-6
clone_size: few
d_call: -
cdr3_aa: CASSSVYTEAFF
cdr3_nt: TGTGCCAGCAGCTCGGTCTACACTGAAGCTTTCTTT

j_call: TRBJ2-3
v_call: TRBV20-1
clone_size: -
d_call: TRBD1
cdr3_aa: CSARGTGGWADTQYF
cdr3_nt: TGCAGTGCTAGGGGGACAGGCGGTTGGGCAGATACGCAGTATTTT

j_call: TRBJ1-2
v_call: TRBV7-9
clone_size: many
d_call: -
cdr3_aa: CASSSTAGTMSSIAYGYTF
cdr3_nt: TGTGCCAGCAGCTCCACCGCCGGGACAATGAGCTCGATAGCTTATGGCTACACCTTC

j_call: TRBJ2-3
v_call: TRBV19
clone_size: few
d_call: TRBD2
cdr3_aa: CASRTSDTDTQYF
cdr3_nt: TGTGCCAGTCGGACTAGCGACACAGATACGCAGTATTTT

j_call: TRBJ1-5
v_call: TRBV2
clone_size: -
d_call: TRBD1
cdr3_aa: CASVSGQVKNQPQHF
cdr3_nt: TGTGCCAGTGTTAGCGGACAGGTAAAAAATCAGCCCCAGCATTTT

j_call: TRBJ1-2
v_call: TRBV6-2/TRBV6-3
clone_size: -
d_call: TRBD1
cdr3_aa: CASSPGQGHRNYGYTF
cdr3_nt: TGTGCCAGCAGTCCGGGACAGGGACATCGGAACTATGGCTACACCTTC

j_call: TRBJ1-2
v_call: TRBV5-4
clone_size: many
d_call: -
cdr3_aa: CASSLGQANYGYTF
cdr3_nt: TGTGCCAGCAGCTTGGGACAGGCGAACTATGGCTACACCTTC

j_call: TRBJ1-4
v_call: TRBV13
clone_size: -
d_call: -
cdr3_aa: CASSVYRDEKLFF
cdr3_nt: TGTGCCAGCAGCGTCTACAGGGATGAAAAACTGTTTTTT

j_call: TRBJ1-1
v_call: TRBV12-3/TRBV12-4
clone_size: -
d_call: -
cdr3_aa: CATLSLLGRRAAEAFF
cdr3_nt: TGTGCCACCCTCAGTTTGTTGGGACGTAGGGCTGCTGAAGCTTTCTTT

j_call: TRBJ1-5
v_call: TRBV28
clone_size: -
d_call: TRBD1
cdr3_aa: CASRNRGLYSNQPQHF
cdr3_nt: TGTGCCAGCAGAAACAGGGGCCTATATAGCAATCAGCCCCAGCATTTT

j_call: TRBJ2-5
v_call: TRBV6-5
clone_size: -
d_call: TRBD2
cdr3_aa: CASSYSKGTSWETQYF
cdr3_nt: TGTGCCAGCAGTTACTCGAAGGGGACTAGCTGGGAGACCCAGTACTTC

j_call: TRBJ2-1
v_call: TRBV12-3/TRBV12-4
clone_size: few
d_call: -
cdr3_aa: CASSEQGGVYNEQFF
cdr3_nt: TGTGCCAGCAGTGAACAGGGAGGAGTATACAATGAGCAGTTCTTC

j_call: TRBJ1-1
v_call: TRBV27
clone_size: many
d_call: -
cdr3_aa: CASKTPGMNTEAFF
cdr3_nt: TGTGCCAGCAAAACCCCCGGCATGAACACTGAAGCTTTCTTT

j_call: TRBJ1-5
v_call: TRBV19
clone_size: few
d_call: TRBD1
cdr3_aa: CASDIYGTGENQPQHF
cdr3_nt: TGTGCCAGTGACATATACGGGACAGGGGAGAATCAGCCCCAGCATTTT

j_call: TRBJ1-6
v_call: TRBV20-1
clone_size: few
d_call: TRBD1
cdr3_aa: CSARDPRQGYNSPLHF
cdr3_nt: TGCAGTGCTAGAGATCCCCGACAGGGCTATAATTCACCCCTCCACTTT

j_call: TRBJ1-1
v_call: TRBV9
clone_size: -
d_call: -
cdr3_aa: CASSAQTENTEAFF
cdr3_nt: TGTGCCAGCAGCGCACAGACGGAGAACACTGAAGCTTTCTTT

j_call: TRBJ2-1
v_call: TRBV7-2
clone_size: many
d_call: -
cdr3_aa: CASSSTLGGPQFF
cdr3_nt: TGTGCCAGCAGCTCCACATTGGGGGGGCCGCAGTTCTTC

j_call: TRBJ2-1
v_call: TRBV29-1
clone_size: -
d_call: TRBD2
cdr3_aa: CSVRRVAGTYNEQFF
cdr3_nt: TGCAGCGTTCGGAGAGTAGCGGGGACTTACAATGAGCAGTTCTTC

j_call: TRBJ1-1
v_call: TRBV7-2
clone_size: -
d_call: -
cdr3_aa: CASSLGGRYEAFF
cdr3_nt: TGTGCCAGCAGCTTAGGGGGACGGTATGAAGCTTTCTTT

j_call: TRBJ2-7
v_call: TRBV6-2/TRBV6-3
clone_size: many
d_call: -
cdr3_aa: CASSHRRGTYEQYF
cdr3_nt: TGTGCCAGCAGTCACCGCCGCGGCACCTACGAGCAGTACTTC

j_call: TRBJ2-3
v_call: TRBV4-2
clone_size: -
d_call: -
cdr3_aa: CASSPATGAGASDTQYF
cdr3_nt: TGTGCCAGCAGCCCAGCGACTGGGGCGGGGGCGTCAGATACGCAGTATTTT

j_call: TRBJ2-1
v_call: TRBV28
clone_size: few
d_call: -
cdr3_aa: CASSRTGQFF
cdr3_nt: TGTGCCAGCAGTCGAACAGGGCAGTTCTTC

j_call: TRBJ2-1
v_call: TRBV10-3
clone_size: -
d_call: -
cdr3_aa: CAISESVGSSYNEQFF
cdr3_nt: TGTGCCATCAGTGAGTCGGTGGGGAGCTCCTACAATGAGCAGTTCTTC

j_call: TRBJ1-4
v_call: TRBV27
clone_size: few
d_call: TRBD1
cdr3_aa: CASSQQGQGAPGEKLFF
cdr3_nt: TGTGCCAGCAGTCAACAGGGACAGGGGGCGCCGGGTGAAAAACTGTTTTTT

j_call: TRBJ1-1
v_call: TRBV12-3/TRBV12-4
clone_size: many
d_call: -
cdr3_aa: CASRKFLYQVRSPTEAFF
cdr3_nt: TGTGCCAGCAGGAAGTTTCTTTACCAAGTCAGGTCCCCCACTGAAGCTTTCTTT

j_call: TRBJ2-7
v_call: TRBV12-3/TRBV12-4
clone_size: many
d_call: -
cdr3_aa: CASSLALGREQYF
cdr3_nt: TGTGCCAGCAGTTTAGCGTTAGGGCGAGAGCAGTACTTC

j_call: TRBJ1-1
v_call: TRBV5-5
clone_size: many
d_call: -
cdr3_aa: CASSQSGRLGMNTEAFF
cdr3_nt: TGTGCCAGCAGCCAGAGTGGCAGGCTTGGTATGAACACTGAAGCTTTCTTT

j_call: TRBJ2-5
v_call: TRBV6-1
clone_size: many
d_call: TRBD2
cdr3_aa: CASTQKGLAEETQYF
cdr3_nt: TGTGCCAGCACCCAAAAGGGGCTAGCGGAAGAGACCCAGTACTTC

j_call: TRBJ1-4
v_call: TRBV7-2
clone_size: many
d_call: -
cdr3_aa: CASSLGWDGGEKLFF
cdr3_nt: TGTGCCAGCAGCTTAGGGTGGGACGGAGGTGAAAAACTGTTTTTT

j_call: TRBJ2-5
v_call: TRBV7-2
clone_size: many
d_call: -
cdr3_aa: CASSLDLGLETQYF
cdr3_nt: TGTGCCAGCAGCTTAGACCTTGGTTTGGAGACCCAGTACTTC

j_call: TRBJ1-2
v_call: TRBV12-3/TRBV12-4
clone_size: many
d_call: -
cdr3_aa: CASSFAGGAATF
cdr3_nt: -

j_call: TRBJ1-1
v_call: TRBV28
clone_size: few
d_call: -
cdr3_aa: CASTHRAPAIRTNTEAFF
cdr3_nt: TGTGCCAGTACCCATCGGGCACCGGCGATAAGGACGAACACTGAAGCTTTCTTT

j_call: TRBJ2-4
v_call: TRBV20-1
clone_size: few
d_call: -
cdr3_aa: CSATLPLAKNIQYF
cdr3_nt: TGCAGTGCTACCCTTCCACTAGCCAAAAACATTCAGTACTTC

j_call: TRBJ1-6
v_call: TRBV4-2
clone_size: many
d_call: -
cdr3_aa: CASSQETTKGIYYNSPLHF
cdr3_nt: TGTGCCAGCAGCCAAGAAACTACGAAGGGGATATACTATAATTCACCCCTCCACTTT

j_call: TRBJ1-1
v_call: TRBV6-2/TRBV6-3
clone_size: many
d_call: TRBD1
cdr3_aa: CASSATKGATEAFF
cdr3_nt: TGTGCCAGCAGCGCGACCAAGGGGGCCACTGAAGCTTTCTTT